Listed below are T cell receptor beta chains from one sample, sequenced in a study of T-cell reconstitution after alpha-beta-depleted transplantation in children. TCRdb processed the PCR reads anew with MiXCR; each CDR3 protein has one entry. The sample yields nearly 400,000 distinct CDR3 sequences, about a fifth seen once. The material was PBMCs from the stem cell graft donor, obtained from the stem cell graft. Every receptor here comes from a human donor who donated a stem cell graft to a child with acute myeloid leukemia. The CDR3 runs from the conserved cysteine through the conserved F or W. D genes are given only for firm matches. Only part of the rows carry a size: once, few, many, or a class if the clone is expanded.

clone_size,j_call,v_call,d_call,cdr3_nt,cdr3_aa
few,TRBJ2-1,TRBV12-3/TRBV12-4,TRBD2,TGTGCCAGCAGTCCTAGCGGGAGAGACGAGCAGTTCTTC,CASSPSGRDEQFF
NA,TRBJ2-3,TRBV28,TRBD1,TGTGCCAGCACCCTGGGATGGGGACAGGGGATTCATACGCAGTATTTT,CASTLGWGQGIHTQYF
many,TRBJ2-7,TRBV12-3/TRBV12-4,TRBD1,TGTGCCAGCAGCAGTGGGCCGGGACAGGGGGCGTACGAGCAGTACTTC,CASSSGPGQGAYEQYF
many,TRBJ2-6,TRBV20-1,NA,TGCAGTGCCCTGGGGAGCTCTGGGGCCAACGTCCTGACTTTC,CSALGSSGANVLTF
many,TRBJ2-1,TRBV6-1,TRBD2,TGTGCCAGCAGTGAAGCAGCGGGAGGTAGGAGGCAGTTCTTC,CASSEAAGGRRQFF
NA,TRBJ2-2,TRBV7-2,NA,TGTGCCAGCAGCTTCATAGGGGTAACCGGGGAGCTGTTTTTT,CASSFIGVTGELFF
NA,TRBJ2-2,TRBV4-2,TRBD2,TGTGCCAGCAGCCTGGGACTAGAAAACACCGGGGAGCTGTTTTTT,CASSLGLENTGELFF
few,TRBJ2-1,TRBV4-2,NA,TGTGCCAGCAGCCAAGAACCGGTTTCCTACAATGAGCAGTTCTTC,CASSQEPVSYNEQFF
NA,TRBJ2-1,TRBV13,TRBD1,TGTGCCAGCAGTTCCGGACAGGGCGTATCCTACAATGAGCAGTTCTTC,CASSSGQGVSYNEQFF
NA,TRBJ2-7,TRBV15,NA,TGTGCCACCAGCAGGAACAGGGTTCCCACCTACGAGCAGTACTTC,CATSRNRVPTYEQYF
NA,TRBJ2-3,TRBV15,TRBD2,TGTGCCACCAGCGGGAGCGGGAGCGGAACAGATACGCAGTATTTT,CATSGSGSGTDTQYF
few,TRBJ2-2,TRBV28,NA,TGTGCCAGCAGACGCAAAGGCACCGGGGAGCTGTTTTTT,CASRRKGTGELFF
many,TRBJ2-1,TRBV4-2,TRBD2,TGTGCCAGCAGCCAAGAAAGGTCTAGCGGGAGGGACTACAATGAGCAGTTCTTC,CASSQERSSGRDYNEQFF
many,TRBJ2-5,TRBV12-3/TRBV12-4,NA,TGTGCCAGCAGTTTAAAACGGAGGCAAGAGACCCAGTACTTC,CASSLKRRQETQYF
NA,TRBJ1-1,TRBV20-1,NA,TGCAGTGCTAGGGGGGAAGGAAACACTGAAGCTTTCTTT,CSARGEGNTEAFF
few,TRBJ2-5,TRBV20-1,TRBD1,TGCAGTGCTAGAGGAGGACAGGCAGGGGAGACCCAGTACTTC,CSARGGQAGETQYF
few,TRBJ2-5,TRBV5-1,NA,TGCGCCAGCAGCTTGGCGCTAGCAGAAGAGACCCAGTACTTC,CASSLALAEETQYF
few,TRBJ1-2,TRBV28,NA,TGTGCCAGCAGTTTGGGATCTCGGCCCTATGGCTACACCTTC,CASSLGSRPYGYTF
NA,TRBJ2-1,TRBV9,TRBD2,TGTGCCAGCAGCGTAGTAGCTAGCGGGGGTGCGAGCTCCTACAATGAGCAGTTCTTC,CASSVVASGGASSYNEQFF
NA,TRBJ1-5,TRBV20-1,NA,TGCAGTGCCAGAAGGGTCGCCAATCAGCCCCAGCATTTT,CSARRVANQPQHF
NA,TRBJ2-5,TRBV11-2,NA,TGTGCCAGCAGCTTAGGTCCGGGAAGGCAAGAGACCCAGTACTTC,CASSLGPGRQETQYF
NA,TRBJ1-1,TRBV20-1,TRBD1,TGCAGTGCTAGAGGGACAGGGGGGAGGACTGAAGCTTTCTTT,CSARGTGGRTEAFF
NA,TRBJ2-3,TRBV2,NA,TGTGCCAGCGATTACAAACTTAGCACAGATACGCAGTATTTT,CASDYKLSTDTQYF
few,TRBJ2-7,TRBV7-9,NA,TGTGCCAGCAGCTTAGACAATTCCGGGACACCATCCTACGAGCAGTACTTC,CASSLDNSGTPSYEQYF
many,TRBJ1-3,TRBV12-3/TRBV12-4,NA,TGTGCCAGCGGGGAAAACACCATATATTTT,CASGENTIYF
few,TRBJ2-2,TRBV20-1,NA,TGCAGTGCGGTGCCGGGACCAGCAACCGGGGAGCTGTTTTTT,CSAVPGPATGELFF